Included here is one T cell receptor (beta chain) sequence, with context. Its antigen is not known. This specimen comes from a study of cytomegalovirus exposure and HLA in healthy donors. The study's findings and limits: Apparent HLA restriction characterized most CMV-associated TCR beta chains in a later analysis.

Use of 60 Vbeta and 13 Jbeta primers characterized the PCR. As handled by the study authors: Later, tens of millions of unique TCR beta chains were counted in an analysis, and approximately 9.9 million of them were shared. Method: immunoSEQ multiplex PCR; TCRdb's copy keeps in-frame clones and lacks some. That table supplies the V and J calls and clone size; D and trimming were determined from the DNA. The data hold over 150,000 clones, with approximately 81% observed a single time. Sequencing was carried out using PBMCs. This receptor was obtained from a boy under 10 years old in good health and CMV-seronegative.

CDR3 nucleotides: TGTGCCTTTAGTCCTTCCTACGAGCAGTACTTC. This sequence encodes CAFSPSYEQYF. The rearrangement uses TRBV30 and TRBJ2-7, with unresolved D. Germline-derived CDR1 and CDR2 are GTSNPN and SVGIG (reference sequence). V lost 7 bases, J lost 1 base, and 8 bases lay in between. The CDR3 runs 11 residues.